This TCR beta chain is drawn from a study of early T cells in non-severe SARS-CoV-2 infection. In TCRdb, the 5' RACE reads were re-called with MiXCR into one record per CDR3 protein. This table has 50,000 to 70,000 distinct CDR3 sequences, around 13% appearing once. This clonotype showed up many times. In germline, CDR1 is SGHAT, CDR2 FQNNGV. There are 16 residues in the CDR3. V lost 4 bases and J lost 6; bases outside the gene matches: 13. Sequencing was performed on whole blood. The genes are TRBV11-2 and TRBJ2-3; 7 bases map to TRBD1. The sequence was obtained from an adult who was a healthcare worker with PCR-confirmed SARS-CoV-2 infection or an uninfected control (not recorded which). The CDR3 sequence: CASSSVQGRLDDTQYF. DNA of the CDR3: TGTGCCAGCAGCTCAGTACAGGGGCGCCTGGACGATACGCAGTATTTT.